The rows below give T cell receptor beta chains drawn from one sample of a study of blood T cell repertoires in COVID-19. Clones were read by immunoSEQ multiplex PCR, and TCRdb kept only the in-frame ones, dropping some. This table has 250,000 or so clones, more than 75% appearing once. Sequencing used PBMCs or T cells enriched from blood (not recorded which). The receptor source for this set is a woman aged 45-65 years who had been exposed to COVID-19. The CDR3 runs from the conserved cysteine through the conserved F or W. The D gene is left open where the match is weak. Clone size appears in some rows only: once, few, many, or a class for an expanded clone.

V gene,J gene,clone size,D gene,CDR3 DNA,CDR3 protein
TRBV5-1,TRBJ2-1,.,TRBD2,TGCGCCAGCAGCTTGGAGGCGGGGGATGAGCAGTTCTTC,CASSLEAGDEQFF
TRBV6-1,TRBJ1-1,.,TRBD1,TGTGCCAGCAGTGAGACAGGGGGATTCACTGAAGCTTTCTTT,CASSETGGFTEAFF
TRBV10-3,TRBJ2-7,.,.,TGTGCCATCCGGCAACCAGGGGTCTCCTACGAGCAGTACTTC,CAIRQPGVSYEQYF
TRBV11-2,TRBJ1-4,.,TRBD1,TGTGCCAGCAGCTTAACCCCGACAGGGTGGGGCGATGAAAAACTGTTTTTT,CASSLTPTGWGDEKLFF
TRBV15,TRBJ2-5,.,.,TGTGCCACCAGCAGAGCAGGGGGAGGAGAGACCCAGTACTTC,CATSRAGGGETQYF
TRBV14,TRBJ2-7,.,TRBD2,TGTGCCAGCAGCCCCCGGCAGCGGGGGGACGAGCAGTACTTC,CASSPRQRGDEQYF
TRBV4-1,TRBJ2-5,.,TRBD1,TGCGCCAGGACCGGACAGGGGAAAGAGACCCAGTACTTC,CARTGQGKETQYF
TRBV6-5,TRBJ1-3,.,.,TGTGCCAGCAGTTACTCGAAACCAGACTCTGGAAACACCATATATTTT,CASSYSKPDSGNTIYF
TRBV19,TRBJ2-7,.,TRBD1,TGTGCCAGTAGTTCCCCCGGGACAGGGGGCAGGTACGAGCAGTACTTC,CASSSPGTGGRYEQYF
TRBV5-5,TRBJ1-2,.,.,TGTGCCAGCAGCGAAAGGACAGATGGCTACACCTTC,CASSERTDGYTF
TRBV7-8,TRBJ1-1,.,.,TGTGCCAGCAGCCCGTACCTAGTGGGGGGAGAACACACTGAAGCTTTCTTT,CASSPYLVGGEHTEAFF
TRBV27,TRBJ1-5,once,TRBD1,TGTGCCTCCCGGACAGGCGGGAGCAATCAGCCCCAGCATTTT,CASRTGGSNQPQHF
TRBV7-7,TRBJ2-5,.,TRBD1,TGTGCCAGCAGCTTATCGGACAGGGGGCAGGAGACCCAGTACTTC,CASSLSDRGQETQYF
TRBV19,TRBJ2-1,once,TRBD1,TGTGCCAGTAGTAACGACAGGGGGCTTAGGTATGGGGCGGGGTCCTACAATGAGCAGTTCTTC,CASSNDRGLRYGAGSYNEQFF
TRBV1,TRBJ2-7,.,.,TGCACCAGCAGCCAAGATGGGAGACTAGCGAGGTACGAGCAGTACTTC,CTSSQDGRLARYEQYF
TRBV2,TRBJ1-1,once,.,TGTGCCAGCAGTGACTTCAGGTCGAACACTGAAGCTTTCTTT,CASSDFRSNTEAFF
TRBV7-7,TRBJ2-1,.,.,TGTGCCAGCAGCTTAGGAGGTGGCAATGAGCAGTTCTTC,CASSLGGGNEQFF
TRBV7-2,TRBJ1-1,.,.,TGTGCCAGCAGCTTACCAGGGTCCCTGAACACTGAAGCTTTCTTT,CASSLPGSLNTEAFF
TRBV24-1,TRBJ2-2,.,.,TGTGCCACTACTAACAGGGCCGGGGAGCTGTTTTTT,CATTNRAGELFF
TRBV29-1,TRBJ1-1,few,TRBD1,TGCAGCGCCTCTGGACAGGGGATAACTGAAGCTTTCTTT,CSASGQGITEAFF
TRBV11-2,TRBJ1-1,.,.,TGTGCCAGCAGCAGCCGGGGGGCGAGGACTGAAGCTTTCTTT,CASSSRGARTEAFF
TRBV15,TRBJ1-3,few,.,TGTGCCACCAGCAGAGATGGGGGGGGAAACACCATATATTTT,CATSRDGGGNTIYF
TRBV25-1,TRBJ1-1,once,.,TGTGCCAGCAGTGCCCCGGGACAAAGAAACACTGAAGCTTTCTTT,CASSAPGQRNTEAFF
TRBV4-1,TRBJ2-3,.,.,TGCGCCAGCAGCCAGGATTTTGGAGCTAGCACAGATACGCAGTATTTT,CASSQDFGASTDTQYF
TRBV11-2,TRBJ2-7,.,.,TGTGCCAGCAGCTTAGAAGGGGGGCAGTACTTC,CASSLEGGQYF
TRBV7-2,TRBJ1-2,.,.,TGTGCCAGCAGCCTCGACTATGGCTACACCTTC,CASSLDYGYTF
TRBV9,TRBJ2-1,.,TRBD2,TGTGCCAGCAGCGTATATAGCGGGGGGGCCAATGAGCAGTTCTTC,CASSVYSGGANEQFF
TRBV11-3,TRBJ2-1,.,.,TGTGCCAGCAGCGGCCCAGGTCAGTACAATGAGCAGTTCTTC,CASSGPGQYNEQFF
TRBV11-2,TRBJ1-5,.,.,TGTGCCAGCAGCCCCGAAGGGGTGGGGGGTCAGCCCCAGCATTTT,CASSPEGVGGQPQHF
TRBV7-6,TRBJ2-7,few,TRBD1,TGTGCCAGCAGCCGTTACGCCGGGACAGGGCCCTACGAGCAGTACTTC,CASSRYAGTGPYEQYF
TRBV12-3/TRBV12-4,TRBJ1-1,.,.,TGTGCCAGCAGTTTGGCTGGGGCCACTGAAGCTTTCTTT,CASSLAGATEAFF
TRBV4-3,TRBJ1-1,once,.,TGCGCCAGCAGCCAAGATTACGCGTGGGGGGTGGACACTGAAGCTTTCTTT,CASSQDYAWGVDTEAFF
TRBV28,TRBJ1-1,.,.,TGTGCCAGCAGTGTCCGAGGCACTGAAGCTTTCTTT,CASSVRGTEAFF
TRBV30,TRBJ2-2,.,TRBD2,TGTGCCTGGAACGCTCCGGGACTAGCGGTTACGAACACCGGGGAGCTGTTTTTT,CAWNAPGLAVTNTGELFF
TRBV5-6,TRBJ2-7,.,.,TGTGCCAGCAGCTTGTATTTGACAGACTCCTACGAGCAGTACTTC,CASSLYLTDSYEQYF